This TCR beta chain appears in the sequencing data of a study of T cell repertoires in cytomegalovirus infection. Overall study results and limits: In two of eight donors, the top clonotype was HLA-C-restricted CMV-specific.

Comments on this clonotype: Its antigen is unidentified. Mismatch with germline at one junction end may stem from a read error.

TCRdb recomputed calls from the reads with MiXCR, one row per CDR3 protein. This table holds about 740,000 distinct CDR3 sequences, 35% found once. The CDR3 length is 16 residues. The specimen was PBMCs. V usage is TRBV5-3 and J usage is TRBJ1-3; maybe TRBD1 (5 bases). Being an ORF, TRBV5-3 has a function that is uncertain. The sequence was obtained from a human donor in good health (CMV status not recorded). Some clones in this sample may be carry-over from other donors' samples. The CDR3 is CASSLLGVPTGNTIYF. CDR3 DNA: TGTGCCAGCAGCTTGCTGGGGGTGCCAACTGGAAACACCATATATTTT.